Below are 24 T cell receptor beta chains sequenced from a single sample in a study of shared clonotypes between healthy human individuals. TCRdb keeps only in-frame clones here, not all; method: immunoSEQ multiplex PCR. The sample contains approximately 620,000 clones, almost 97% of which appear only once. Sequencing used naive CD4+ T cells sorted from blood. Sample subset: CD45RA+ positively selected. These receptors all stem from a woman between 25 and 40 years old in good health.

CDR3 in DNA: TGTGCCAGCTCACCACGCCCAGGGAGATCAAATCAGCCCCAGCATTTT. Its translation: CASSPRPGRSNQPQHF. The gene calls are TRBV18 and TRBJ1-5; D is possibly TRBD1 (5 bases). This CDR3 comprises 16 residues. V was trimmed by 1 base and J by 4 bases, leaving 14 bases between them. Per the germline V gene, CDR1 is KGHSH and CDR2 is LQKENI.

This chain connects TRBV6-1 to TRBJ1-1, with D maybe TRBD1 (6 bases). V dropped 7 bases and J dropped 5 bases, with 17 bases sitting between them. The germline gives CDR1 MNHNS, CDR2 SASEGT. CDR3 length: 14 residues. The CDR3 DNA follows: TGTGCCAGCACCCCTCGGGGGGCGAGGACTGAAGCTTTCTTT. Its protein product is CASTPRGARTEAFF.

This clone was found once. This chain connects TRBV30 to TRBJ2-3; 9 bases align to TRBD2. Looked up from germline, CDR1 is GTSNPN and CDR2 is SVGIG (reference sequence). This CDR3 spans 12 amino acids. V was clipped by 3 bases and J by 8 bases; unmatched bases: 3. The CDR3 here is CAWSGGRGTQYF. CDR3 sequence (DNA): TGTGCCTGGAGCGGCGGGAGGGGTACGCAGTATTTT.

The chain uses TRBV6-4 and TRBJ2-7, with TRBD2 matching over 13 bases. Germline V gives CDR1 MRHNA, CDR2 SNTAGT. With V trimmed by 6 bases and J by 4 bases, 18 bases remained unmatched. The length of the CDR3 is 19 residues. CDR3 nucleotide sequence: TGTGCCAGCAGAACTGTGGGACTAGCGGGACCCCTTCCCCATTACGAGCAGTACTTC. Translating gives CASRTVGLAGPLPHYEQYF.

V is TRBV20-1 and J is TRBJ2-5, with a tentative D call TRBD2 (6 bases). Trimming took 7 bases from V and 5 from J, leaving 11 bases between them. CDR3 length: 11 amino acids. CDR1 and CDR2 from the germline V gene are DFQATT and SNEGSKA (reference sequence). The CDR3 sequence: CSVAGRETQYF. CDR3 DNA: TGCAGTGTCGCGGGAAGGGAGACCCAGTACTTC.

The chain links TRBV27 to TRBJ1-4; D gene unclear. With 6 bases removed from V and 0 bases from J, the gap between germline ends came to 11 bases. CDR1 and CDR2 (germline): MNHEY, SMNVEV (reference sequence). The length of the CDR3 is 15 residues. The CDR3 region is CASSGSFATNEKLFF. In DNA, the CDR3 is TGTGCCAGCAGCGGGAGTTTCGCAACTAATGAAAAACTGTTTTTT.

This chain uses TRBV18 with TRBJ2-7; TRBD2 matches 8 bases. V shed 1 base and J 5 bases; nucleotides not matched to a gene: 7. This CDR3 has 15 residues. Germline V gene data show CDR1 as KGHSH and CDR2 as LQKENI. CDR3 nucleotide sequence: TGTGCCAGCTCACCACTTCCGGGACTAGTCCACGAGCAGTACTTC. This codes for CASSPLPGLVHEQYF.

The chain joins TRBV5-4 to TRBJ1-2; a possible D gene is TRBD1 (6 bases). Trimming shortened V by 2 bases and J by 5 bases, and 13 bases separated the two germline ends. Per germline, CDR1 SGHNT and CDR2 YYREEE (reference sequence). The CDR3 is made up of 14 amino acids. CDR3: CASSFGGAPYGYTF. The CDR3 DNA sequence: TGTGCCAGCAGCTTTGGGGGGGCCCCTTATGGCTACACCTTC.

The V call is TRBV28, the J call TRBJ1-1; weak D call: TRBD1 (5 bases). Trimming stripped 7 bases from V and 0 bases from J, with 15 bases between. Germline-derived CDR1 and CDR2 are MDHEN and SYDVKM. The CDR3 runs to 15 residues. The CDR3 DNA reads as TGTGCCAGCACCTTTGCAGGGACGGTGAACACTGAAGCTTTCTTT. Translation: CASTFAGTVNTEAFF.

The rearrangement links TRBV28 to TRBJ1-2, with 9 bases that match TRBD1. Germline V gene lookup returns CDR1 MDHEN and CDR2 SYDVKM. This CDR3 contains 12 residues. V dropped 9 bases and J dropped 5; count of bases not matched to a gene: 4. DNA for the CDR3: TGTGCCAGTCAGGACAGGGGATATGGCTACACCTTC. The encoded protein is CASQDRGYGYTF.

The CDR3 sequence is CASSFHQGNYGYTF. The CDR3 region has the DNA TGCGCCAGCAGCTTTCACCAGGGGAACTATGGCTACACCTTC. V gene TRBV5-1 combines with J gene TRBJ1-2; a weak D match, TRBD1 (6 bases). CDR3 length: 14 residues. Germline CDR1 is SGHRS and CDR2 is YFSETQ. Trimming took off 2 bases at V and 2 bases at J, with 10 bases between the two ends.

The J gene is TRBJ2-4, the V gene TRBV6-5, with D maybe TRBD1 (5 bases). The CDR3 is 15 residues long. Per the germline V gene, CDR1 is MNHEY and CDR2 is SVGAGI. The ends were cut back, 2 bases at V and 8 bases at J, with 16 bases in the middle. CDR3 region: CASSYAASAGHIQYF. The CDR3 bases are TGTGCCAGCAGTTACGCCGCCTCGGCAGGGCACATTCAGTACTTC.

The genes are TRBV12-5 and TRBJ1-5, with a weak D call TRBD1 (6 bases). Germline V gene sequence: CDR1 LGHNT, CDR2 FRNRAP. The CDR3 is made up of 14 amino acids. Trimming shortened V by 7 bases and J by 4 bases, and 14 bases separated the two germline ends. In DNA, the CDR3 is TGTGCTAGTGCTGCACAGGGAACGAATCAGCCCCAGCATTTT. This sequence encodes CASAAQGTNQPQHF.

DNA for the CDR3: TGTGCCATCAGTGAGCATGTGGGGCAATTCACTGAAGCTTTCTTT. Translating it yields CAISEHVGQFTEAFF. The J gene is TRBJ1-1, the V gene TRBV10-3, with D tentatively TRBD1 (5 bases). The germline CDR1 and CDR2 sequences are ENHRY and SYGVKD. The CDR3 is 15 residues long. The V and J ends lost 2 bases and 4 bases respectively, with 14 bases between them.

The chain links TRBV14 to TRBJ1-3; 8 nucleotides line up with TRBD1. V was clipped by 4 bases and J by 7 bases; unmatched bases: 9. Germline assignment: CDR1 SGHDN and CDR2 FVKESK. This CDR3 contains 15 residues. CDR3 protein: CASSPGQGLSNTIYF. CDR3 DNA sequence: TGTGCCAGCAGCCCCGGACAGGGACTGAGTAACACCATATATTTT.

This sequence joins TRBV27 and TRBJ2-3; 7 bases line up with TRBD2. The germline gives CDR1 MNHEY, CDR2 SMNVEV (reference sequence). The CDR3 has 15 residues. J was trimmed by 3 bases and V by 3 bases; bases with no gene match: 6. CDR3 sequence: CASSFRKAGTDTQYF. The DNA of the CDR3 is TGTGCCAGCAGTTTTCGGAAAGCGGGGACAGATACGCAGTATTTT.

V gene TRBV7-3 combines with J gene TRBJ2-3; 7 nucleotides agree with TRBD1. The CDR3 is made up of 17 amino acids. After removal of 5 bases from V and 4 bases from J, the junction contained 15 bases not matched to a gene. The germline V gene encodes CDR1 SGHTA and CDR2 FQGTGA. The CDR3 DNA reads as TGTGCCAGCAGCCGACTAACTGACAGGGTTGATTCAGATACGCAGTATTTT. This codes for CASSRLTDRVDSDTQYF.

This sequence joins TRBV4-1 and TRBJ2-7; D ambiguous. Germline V gene sequence: CDR1 MGHRA, CDR2 YSYEKL. This CDR3 is built from 13 residues. Trimming removed 1 base at V and 2 bases at J, with 6 bases between. CDR3 protein: CASSQGAPYEQYF. DNA of the CDR3: TGCGCCAGCAGCCAAGGGGCACCCTACGAGCAGTACTTC.

A single count supports this clone. V is TRBV5-6 and J is TRBJ2-1; D is unresolved. Trimming stripped 4 bases from V and 6 bases from J, with 14 bases between. Germline V lookup: CDR1 SGHDT, CDR2 YYEEEE. The CDR3 is 14 residues long. The CDR3 region is CASSPGPGSNEQFF. Here the CDR3 DNA reads TGTGCCAGCAGCCCGGGCCCGGGCTCCAATGAGCAGTTCTTC. The full variable domain, with the rest looked up from reference TRBV5-6 and TRBJ2-1, is DAGVTQSPTHLIKTRGQQVTLRCSPKSGHDTVSWYQQALGQGPQFIFQYYEEEERQRGNFPDRFSGHQFPNYSSELNVNALLLGDSALYLCASSPGPGSNEQFFGPGTRLTVL.

The genes are TRBV9 and TRBJ2-1, with 13 bases that match TRBD2. J was trimmed by 4 bases and V by 6 bases; bases with no gene match: 10. The CDR3 is 17 residues long. CDR1 is SGDLS, CDR2 YYNGEE, per germline. The DNA for the CDR3 is TGTGCCAGCACCAACCATGGGACTAGCGGGAAGTACAATGAGCAGTTCTTC. Amino acids: CASTNHGTSGKYNEQFF.

The chain has TRBV4-2 and TRBJ2-2; TRBD2 matches 11 bases. Germline-derived CDR1 and CDR2 are LGHNA and YNFKEQ. The length of the CDR3 is 17 residues. With V trimmed by 1 base and J by 7 bases, 8 bases remained unmatched. The CDR3 DNA follows: TGTGCCAGCAGCCAAGTTGGTTTTAGCGGGAGGGGCGGGGAGCTGTTTTTT. Its protein product is CASSQVGFSGRGGELFF.

The table lists this clone with a count of one. V is TRBV5-4 and J is TRBJ2-1; D possibly corresponds to TRBD1 (5 bases). V dropped 0 bases and J dropped 0 bases, with 7 bases sitting between them. CDR1 is SGHNT and CDR2 is YYREEE in the germline V gene (reference sequence). The length of the CDR3 is 15 residues. The CDR3 bases are TGTGCCAGCAGCTTGGGACAGAGCTCCTACAATGAGCAGTTCTTC. Encoded protein: CASSLGQSSYNEQFF. Complete variable domain (other parts from reference TRBV5-4 and TRBJ2-1): ETGVTQSPTHLIKTRGQQVTLRCSSQSGHNTVSWYQQALGQGPQFIFQYYREEENGRGNFPPRFSGLQFPNYSSELNVNALELDDSALYLCASSLGQSSYNEQFFGPGTRLTVL.

The chain combines TRBV6-5 with TRBJ2-7; 9 positions match TRBD1. CDR3 length: 15 amino acids. J lost 1 base, V lost 4 bases, and 5 bases had no gene match. CDR1 is MNHEY and CDR2 is SVGAGI in the germline V gene. The CDR3 coding sequence is TGTGCCAGCAGTTTCTTGGGACAGGGTTCCTACGAGCAGTACTTC. Residues: CASSFLGQGSYEQYF.

CDR3 bases: TGTGCCAGCAGTCGGGAGTCCGCCTACAATGAGCAGTTCTTC. It yields the protein CASSRESAYNEQFF. The chain recombines TRBV11-3 with TRBJ2-1, with D possibly matching TRBD2 (6 bases). This CDR3 is 14 amino acids long. Trimming cost V 6 bases and J 2 bases, with 11 bases left between them. Germline CDR1 reads SGHNT; CDR2 reads YENEEA.